This is a list of T cell receptor beta chains from one sample in a study of blood T cell repertoires in COVID-19. Data came from immunoSEQ multiplex PCR; TCRdb stores just in-frame clones and leaves some out. The sample gives approximately 100,000 clones, over 75% of which show up once; approximately 13% is in the top ten. Input material: peripheral blood. All receptors come from a human donor in a cohort sampled during active COVID-19. CDR3s include the opening cysteine and the closing phenylalanine or tryptophan. Each record gives: D gene, J gene, V gene, clone size, CDR3 DNA, CDR3 protein. D genes are given only for firm matches. Clone sizes are given selectively: once, few, many, or a class where the clone is expanded.

>-|TRBJ2-5|TRBV28|-
TGTGCCAGCAGAAGGGGTGGGTTAGAGACCCAGTACTTC
CASRRGGLETQYF
>TRBD1|TRBJ2-6|TRBV28|-
TGTGCCAGCAGTACAACAGGGGAGAGGGGGGCCAACGTCCTGACTTTC
CASSTTGERGANVLTF
>TRBD1|TRBJ1-1|TRBV6-4|-
TGTGCCAGTAAAGCAGGGGGCATGAACACTGAAGCTTTCTTT
CASKAGGMNTEAFF
>TRBD2|TRBJ2-5|TRBV11-3|-
TGTGCCAGCAGCTATGGGACTAGCGGTGATCAAGAGACCCAGTACTTC
CASSYGTSGDQETQYF
>TRBD2|TRBJ2-5|TRBV7-8|-
TGTGCCAGCAGCTTTTGGACTAGCGTAGAGACCCAGTACTTC
CASSFWTSVETQYF
>TRBD1|TRBJ2-3|TRBV5-1|once
TGCGCCAGCAGCTTGTTACAGGGGCCCACAGATACGCAGTATTTT
CASSLLQGPTDTQYF
>TRBD2|TRBJ2-7|TRBV7-8|-
TGTGCCAGTAGCGGGAGTAGGGACGAGCAGTACTTC
CASSGSRDEQYF
>TRBD2|TRBJ2-1|TRBV6-6|-
TGTGCCAGCAGTTACAGGCGGGAGGGTCCCTACAATGAGCAGTTCTTC
CASSYRREGPYNEQFF
>TRBD1|TRBJ2-5|TRBV24-1|-
TGTGCCACCAGTGATACCGGACAGGGGGCGGGAGAGACCCAGTACTTC
CATSDTGQGAGETQYF
>-|TRBJ2-3|TRBV6-5|-
TGTGCCACCTCAGGTGGGGCAGTCGCAGATACGCAGTATTTT
CATSGGAVADTQYF
>TRBD2|TRBJ2-1|TRBV4-3|-
TGCGCCAGCAGCCCCCGTCGGCGGGAGGACAATGAGCAGTTCTTC
CASSPRRREDNEQFF
>TRBD2|TRBJ2-7|TRBV9|-
TGTGCCAGCAGCCCCCAAGCTAGCGGGAGTACCTACGAGCAGTACTTC
CASSPQASGSTYEQYF
>TRBD2|TRBJ2-1|TRBV2|-
TGTGCCAGCAGCCCAACTAGCGGGGGTTACAATGAGCAGTTCTTC
CASSPTSGGYNEQFF
>TRBD1|TRBJ1-1|TRBV6-6|once
TGTGCCAGCAGATTGGACAGGTTTTACACTGAAGCTTTCTTT
CASRLDRFYTEAFF
>-|TRBJ2-7|TRBV7-2|once
TGTGCCAGCAGCTCAGCACGGGGCGAGCAGTACTTC
CASSSARGEQYF
>TRBD2|TRBJ2-1|TRBV4-2|-
TGTGCCAGCAGCCAAGTGGCGGGAGGGTCCTACAATGAGCAGTTCTTC
CASSQVAGGSYNEQFF
>TRBD1|TRBJ1-4|TRBV4-1|once
TGCGCCAGCAGCCAGGGACCGCGACAGGGGAATGAAAAACTGTTTTTT
CASSQGPRQGNEKLFF
>TRBD2|TRBJ2-7|TRBV6-5|-
TGTGCCAGCAACCCTCTAGCGGGAGATACCTACGAGCAGTACTTC
CASNPLAGDTYEQYF
>TRBD2|TRBJ2-2|TRBV30|-
TGTGCCTGGAGGCTAGGGACTAGCGGGGGAGGCGGGGAGCTGTTTTTT
CAWRLGTSGGGGELFF
>-|TRBJ2-7|TRBV21-1|-
TGTGCCAGCAGCAAAAGACTAGCGGGGGAAAACGAGCAGTACTTC
CASSKRLAGENEQYF
>-|TRBJ1-3|TRBV6-5|-
TGTGCCAGCATCCAGGCAGGCTTCTCTGGAAACACCATATATTTT
CASIQAGFSGNTIYF
>TRBD1|TRBJ1-5|TRBV4-1|-
TGCGCCAGCAGCCATATAGACAGGGGGCCGATTCTCAATCAGCCCCAGCATTTT
CASSHIDRGPILNQPQHF